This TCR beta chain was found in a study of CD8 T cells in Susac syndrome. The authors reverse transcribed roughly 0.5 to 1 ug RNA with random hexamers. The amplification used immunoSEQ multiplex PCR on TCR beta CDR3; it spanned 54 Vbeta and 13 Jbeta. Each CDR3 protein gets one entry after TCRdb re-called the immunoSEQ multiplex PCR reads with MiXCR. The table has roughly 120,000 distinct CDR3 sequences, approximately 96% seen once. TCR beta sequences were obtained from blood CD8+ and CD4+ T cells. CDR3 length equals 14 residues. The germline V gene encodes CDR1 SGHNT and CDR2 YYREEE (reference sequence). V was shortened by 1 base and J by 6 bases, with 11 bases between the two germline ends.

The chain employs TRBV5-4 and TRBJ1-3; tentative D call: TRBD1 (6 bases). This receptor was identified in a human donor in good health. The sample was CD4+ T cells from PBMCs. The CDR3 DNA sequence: TGTGCCAGCAGCTTGAGCGGGGGCTTAAACACCATATATTTT. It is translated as CASSLSGGLNTIYF.